This entry describes one T cell receptor beta chain. Its antigen is unidentified. This sample stems from a study of blood T cells in healthy people across ages. Whole-study results and caveats: Estimated diversity across one million T cells was deemed an underestimate.

A second PCR of roughly 7 to 11 cycles used a sample-barcoded 5' primer and a J-beta primer mix. Tagging of each cDNA molecule was performed by a template-switch adaptor with 12 random nucleotides. One entry per CDR3 protein results from TCRdb running MiXCR on the 5' RACE reads. Seen here are approximately 1.5 million distinct CDR3 sequences, about 42% observed once, and the top ten hold about 4%. Sample donors were healthy Caucasian individuals that came from Russia, aged about 6 to 95. The origin of this receptor is a woman aged 18-29 years in good health. The specimen was blood.

The CDR3 DNA is TGTGCCAGCAGTTTGCGCCTAGCCAACCAAGAGACCCAGTACTTC. Translated: CASSLRLANQETQYF. The V gene is TRBV12-3 or TRBV12-4, the J gene TRBJ2-5, with D tentatively TRBD2 (5 bases). V lost 3 bases, J lost 0 bases, and 11 bases lay in between. The CDR3 runs to 15 residues.